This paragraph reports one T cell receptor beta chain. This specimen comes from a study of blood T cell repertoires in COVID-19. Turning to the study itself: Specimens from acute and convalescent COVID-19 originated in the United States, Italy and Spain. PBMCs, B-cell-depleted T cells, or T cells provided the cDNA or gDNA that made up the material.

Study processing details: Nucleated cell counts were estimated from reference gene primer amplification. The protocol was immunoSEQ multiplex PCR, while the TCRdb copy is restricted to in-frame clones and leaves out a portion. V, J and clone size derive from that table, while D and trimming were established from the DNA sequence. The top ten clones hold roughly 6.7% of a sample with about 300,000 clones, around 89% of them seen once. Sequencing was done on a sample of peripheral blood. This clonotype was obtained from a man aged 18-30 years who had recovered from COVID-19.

CDR3 in amino acids: CASSPANTGELFF. The CDR3 DNA sequence: TGTGCCAGCTCACCCGCGAACACCGGGGAGCTGTTTTTT. The chain carries TRBV18 and TRBJ2-2; D remains ambiguous. With 3 bases removed from V and 0 bases from J, the gap between germline ends came to 2 bases. Germline V CDR1 and CDR2: KGHSH, LQKENI. The CDR3 runs to 13 residues.